This T cell receptor beta chain was profiled in a study of blood T cells in healthy people across ages. The use of a sample-barcoded 5' primer and a J-beta primer mix characterized a second PCR of about 6 to 12 cycles. Each CDR3 protein is one row after TCRdb ran MiXCR on the 5' RACE reads. This sample yields 750,000 to 950,000 distinct CDR3 sequences, of which almost 30% are seen a single time; 10% to 13% belongs to the top ten. This clonotype showed up just a few times. The antigen remains unidentified. The CDR3 is 16 residues long. Trimming took 2 bases from V and 0 from J, leaving 12 bases between them. Looked up from germline, CDR1 is SEHNR and CDR2 is FQNEAQ (reference sequence). The study, taken as a whole, reports: Strong correlation existed between TCR beta diversity and naive T cell percentage. Since the PBMCs were unsorted, naive and antigen-experienced cells could not be conclusively compared.

These data also formed part of another study, on T cells of mothers and their children. That study reports: Related mother-child pairs showed slightly, non-significantly higher overlap than unrelated pairs.

Sequenced: blood. The origin of this receptor is a woman aged 40 to 50 in good health. The J gene is TRBJ2-3, the V gene TRBV7-9, with D perhaps matching TRBD2 (5 bases). CDR3 protein: CASSLTQASSTDTQYF. CDR3 sequence (DNA): TGTGCCAGCAGCTTAACTCAGGCTAGCAGCACAGATACGCAGTATTTT. The complete variable domain, with remaining parts taken from reference TRBV7-9 and TRBJ2-3, reads DTGVSQNPRHKITKRGQNVTFRCDPISEHNRLYWYRQTLGQGPEFLTYFQNEAQLEKSRLLSDRFSAERPKGSFSTLEIQRTEQGDSAMYLCASSLTQASSTDTQYFGPGTRLTVL.